A selection of T cell receptor beta chains follows, all from one sample in a study of cytomegalovirus exposure and HLA in healthy donors. The data were produced by immunoSEQ multiplex PCR, yet TCRdb's version contains in-frame clones alone and is incomplete. Of approximately 130,000 clones in the sample, 82% were seen once. Sample: PBMCs. The receptors shown here come from a woman aged 18-29 years in good health and CMV-seronegative. The conserved cysteine and the conserved F or W are not part of the CDR3 here. The order of the fields is V gene, CDR3 length, D gene, J gene, CDR3 protein. D genes are given only for firm matches.

>TRBV5-4|10|NA|TRBJ1-2
ASSSRNELYT
>TRBV27|11|NA|TRBJ1-1
ASSPRQPLGAF
>TRBV9|12|NA|TRBJ2-7
ASSVGKDTYEQY
>TRBV6-5|12|TRBD1|TRBJ1-1
ASSGQGAQTEAF
>TRBV5-5|12|TRBD1|TRBJ1-5
ASSFDRENQPQH
>TRBV7-6|13|NA|TRBJ2-5
ASSFSRIDRETQY
>TRBV7-9|14|TRBD1|TRBJ2-1
ASSENTGDLNNEQF
>TRBV10-2|15|TRBD1|TRBJ1-2
ASNSGTGKSQKDGYT
>TRBV7-9|12|NA|TRBJ1-4
ASSSGATNEKLF
>TRBV4-2|17|NA|TRBJ1-3
ASSQEVAQGGFSGNTIY
>TRBV4-1|13|TRBD1|TRBJ1-2
ASSHHGQVSYGYT
>TRBV27|16|TRBD2|TRBJ2-3
ASSILGLAGGYTDTQY
>TRBV7-2|14|NA|TRBJ2-1
ASSLASSDAYNEQF
>TRBV13|11|NA|TRBJ2-7
ASSLAGSYEQY
>TRBV15|13|TRBD1|TRBJ1-2
ATSRGGGTAYGYT
>TRBV7-9|14|TRBD1|TRBJ2-2
ASSLQGVFGTGELF
>TRBV19|12|NA|TRBJ1-2
ASKETARFYGYT
>TRBV6-5|13|TRBD1|TRBJ1-2
ASSYAGTGGYGYT
>TRBV5-6|15|TRBD2|TRBJ2-1
ASSRALVAGGNNEQF
>TRBV19|14|TRBD1|TRBJ1-1
ASSFRGRNVNTEAF
>TRBV27|11|NA|TRBJ1-6
ASMYSYNSPLH
>TRBV7-2|13|NA|TRBJ2-1
ASSLGSSRVNEQF
>TRBV19|13|NA|TRBJ2-7
ASSIYPGADYEQY
>TRBV6-4|14|TRBD1|TRBJ2-2
ASTPNDRGHGGELF
>TRBV4-2|13|TRBD1|TRBJ1-4
ASSQPGQGNEKLF